A selection of T cell receptor beta chains follows, all from one sample in a study of post-analysis software for immune sequencing data. TCRdb reprocessed the PCR reads with MiXCR, giving one entry per CDR3 protein. Here the sample spans approximately 730,000 distinct CDR3 sequences, approximately 44% being singletons. Sequencing used blood. The receptors originated from a girl under 18 with multiple sclerosis. The CDR3 runs from the conserved cysteine through the conserved F or W. D genes are given only for firm matches. Part of the rows lack a size; the others show once, few, many or a class for expanded clones.

clone_size: few
j_call: TRBJ1-1
d_call: .
v_call: TRBV6-5
cdr3_nt: TGTGCCAGCAGTTTGAGGGGAGGGGTGGGCACTGAAGCTTTCTTT
cdr3_aa: CASSLRGGVGTEAFF

clone_size: .
j_call: TRBJ2-7
d_call: TRBD1
v_call: TRBV5-7
cdr3_nt: TGTGCCAGCAGCTTGGGTCGAGGGGGCAACTCCTACGAGCAGTACTTC
cdr3_aa: CASSLGRGGNSYEQYF

clone_size: .
j_call: TRBJ2-1
d_call: TRBD2
v_call: TRBV7-2
cdr3_nt: TGTGCCAGCAGCTTAGCAGGGTCTAGCGGGAGCGGGGAGCAGTTCTTC
cdr3_aa: CASSLAGSSGSGEQFF

clone_size: .
j_call: TRBJ2-1
d_call: TRBD1
v_call: TRBV7-9
cdr3_nt: TGTGCCAGCAGCTTAGCGGGACAGGGTGTAAATGAGCAGTTCTTC
cdr3_aa: CASSLAGQGVNEQFF

clone_size: .
j_call: TRBJ2-7
d_call: TRBD2
v_call: TRBV7-6
cdr3_nt: TGTGCCAGCAGCTCAGGCCCCGGACTAGCGACCCTATACGAGCAGTACTTC
cdr3_aa: CASSSGPGLATLYEQYF

clone_size: once
j_call: TRBJ2-2
d_call: TRBD1
v_call: TRBV19
cdr3_nt: TGTGCCAGTAGTAACAGGGGGCTGAGCACCGGGGAGCTGTTTTTT
cdr3_aa: CASSNRGLSTGELFF

clone_size: .
j_call: TRBJ2-1
d_call: .
v_call: TRBV5-1
cdr3_nt: TGCGCCAGCAGCTTCCTACAGGTTGATGAGCAGTTCTTC
cdr3_aa: CASSFLQVDEQFF

clone_size: .
j_call: TRBJ2-4
d_call: .
v_call: TRBV6-1
cdr3_nt: TGTGCCAGCAGCGGTTACCGGGACCTAAACATTCAGTACTTC
cdr3_aa: CASSGYRDLNIQYF

clone_size: once
j_call: TRBJ1-1
d_call: .
v_call: TRBV28
cdr3_nt: TGTGCCAGCAGTTTATTAGTGGGGGGGACGGCTGAAGCTTTCTTT
cdr3_aa: CASSLLVGGTAEAFF

clone_size: few
j_call: TRBJ2-1
d_call: TRBD2
v_call: TRBV27
cdr3_nt: TGTGCCAGCAGTCCTCCCCCGGGACTAGCGGGAGGGTGGGAGCAGTTCTTC
cdr3_aa: CASSPPPGLAGGWEQFF

clone_size: .
j_call: TRBJ2-3
d_call: .
v_call: TRBV2
cdr3_nt: TGTGCCAGCACCCTTCAGCGGGTTAGCACAGATACGCAGTATTTT
cdr3_aa: CASTLQRVSTDTQYF

clone_size: .
j_call: TRBJ2-1
d_call: .
v_call: TRBV15
cdr3_nt: TGTGCCACCAGCAGGTCCGGACCAAGCTCCTACAATGAGCAGTTCTTC
cdr3_aa: CATSRSGPSSYNEQFF

clone_size: .
j_call: TRBJ1-4
d_call: .
v_call: TRBV20-1
cdr3_nt: TGCAGTGCTAGAGATCTAACAGGGCTTGAAAAACTGTTTTTT
cdr3_aa: CSARDLTGLEKLFF

clone_size: few
j_call: TRBJ2-7
d_call: .
v_call: TRBV12-3/TRBV12-4
cdr3_nt: TGTGCCAGCAGTTTGCAGGGACGCGGACCCTACGAGCAGTACTTC
cdr3_aa: CASSLQGRGPYEQYF

clone_size: many
j_call: TRBJ2-7
d_call: .
v_call: TRBV29-1
cdr3_nt: TGCAGCGTTGCCAAACTGGATAAATCCCACGAGCAGTACTTC
cdr3_aa: CSVAKLDKSHEQYF

clone_size: .
j_call: TRBJ1-4
d_call: .
v_call: TRBV12-3/TRBV12-4
cdr3_nt: TGTGCCAGCAATATCAGGAGACAGGCTAATGAAAAACTGTTTTTT
cdr3_aa: CASNIRRQANEKLFF

clone_size: .
j_call: TRBJ1-5
d_call: TRBD1
v_call: TRBV28
cdr3_nt: TGTGCCAGCAGTTTCAGGGGGGGACAGCCCCAGCATTTT
cdr3_aa: CASSFRGGQPQHF

clone_size: few
j_call: TRBJ2-7
d_call: TRBD2
v_call: TRBV6-5
cdr3_nt: TGTGCCAGCAGTTCACTAGCGGGAGCCCAAGACGAGCAGTACTTC
cdr3_aa: CASSSLAGAQDEQYF

clone_size: few
j_call: TRBJ2-1
d_call: .
v_call: TRBV5-1
cdr3_nt: TGCGCCAGCAGCTTGGTATTCTGGGCCGATGAGCAGTTCTTC
cdr3_aa: CASSLVFWADEQFF

clone_size: .
j_call: TRBJ1-5
d_call: TRBD1
v_call: TRBV10-3
cdr3_nt: TGTGCCATCAGCGACGTCGGGACGGACAGGGCTGAACAGCCCCAGCATTTT
cdr3_aa: CAISDVGTDRAEQPQHF

clone_size: .
j_call: TRBJ2-5
d_call: TRBD1
v_call: TRBV3-1
cdr3_nt: TGTGCCAGCAGGTACCGGGACAGGGGTCAGACCCAGTACTTC
cdr3_aa: CASRYRDRGQTQYF

clone_size: .
j_call: TRBJ2-7
d_call: TRBD1
v_call: TRBV25-1
cdr3_nt: TGTGCCAGCAGTGGATCTAGGCCCGGGACAGCCTCCTACGAGCAGTACTTC
cdr3_aa: CASSGSRPGTASYEQYF

clone_size: .
j_call: TRBJ2-3
d_call: .
v_call: TRBV12-3/TRBV12-4
cdr3_nt: TGTGCCAGCAGTTTTTCACTCGGGGCAGATACGCAGTATTTT
cdr3_aa: CASSFSLGADTQYF

clone_size: .
j_call: TRBJ1-2
d_call: .
v_call: TRBV29-1
cdr3_nt: TGCAGCGCTGAGGGAGGGCCCGCTAACTATGGCTACACCTTC
cdr3_aa: CSAEGGPANYGYTF

clone_size: .
j_call: TRBJ1-5
d_call: .
v_call: TRBV3-1
cdr3_nt: TGTGCCAGCAGCCAAACCCAAGAGGGGGATCAGCCCCAGCATTTT
cdr3_aa: CASSQTQEGDQPQHF

clone_size: few
j_call: TRBJ2-7
d_call: .
v_call: TRBV6-5
cdr3_nt: TGTGCCAGCAGTACGGGGGTGGTGGTGGTCGAGCAGTACTTC
cdr3_aa: CASSTGVVVVEQYF

clone_size: .
j_call: TRBJ2-4
d_call: TRBD1
v_call: TRBV5-1
cdr3_nt: TGCGCCAGCAGGTTAAACCAGGGGGCAGTGGACATTCAGTACTTC
cdr3_aa: CASRLNQGAVDIQYF

clone_size: few
j_call: TRBJ1-2
d_call: TRBD1
v_call: TRBV7-9
cdr3_nt: TGTGCCGGAGGACAGGGGCACTATGGCTACACCTTC
cdr3_aa: CAGGQGHYGYTF

clone_size: .
j_call: TRBJ1-2
d_call: .
v_call: TRBV4-3
cdr3_nt: TGCGCCAGCAGCCAGATCCGGGAGGGAATTACTAACTATGGCTACACCTTC
cdr3_aa: CASSQIREGITNYGYTF

clone_size: .
j_call: TRBJ2-7
d_call: .
v_call: TRBV10-3
cdr3_nt: TGTGCCATCAGTGAGTCGCCAGGCGTATACGAGCAGTACTTC
cdr3_aa: CAISESPGVYEQYF

clone_size: .
j_call: TRBJ2-1
d_call: .
v_call: TRBV9
cdr3_nt: TGTGCCAGCAGCGTAGTTGAGGGGGGTCCCAATGAGCAGTTCTTC
cdr3_aa: CASSVVEGGPNEQFF

clone_size: few
j_call: TRBJ2-7
d_call: TRBD2
v_call: TRBV7-2
cdr3_nt: TGTGCCAGCAGCCCCGGGGAGGGGTGGGACTACGAGCAGTACTTC
cdr3_aa: CASSPGEGWDYEQYF

clone_size: few
j_call: TRBJ1-6
d_call: TRBD1
v_call: TRBV7-9
cdr3_nt: TGTGCCAGCAGCCCTCCCGGGACAGTTGGCTCACCCCTCCACTTT
cdr3_aa: CASSPPGTVGSPLHF

clone_size: once
j_call: TRBJ2-1
d_call: TRBD1
v_call: TRBV7-2
cdr3_nt: TGTGCCAGCAGCCTGACGCGACAGGGACAGCGGTTCTTC
cdr3_aa: CASSLTRQGQRFF

clone_size: .
j_call: TRBJ2-1
d_call: .
v_call: TRBV5-1
cdr3_nt: TGCGCCAGCGCGAGGGACTCTGGGGACAATGAGCAGTTCTTC
cdr3_aa: CASARDSGDNEQFF

clone_size: .
j_call: TRBJ2-1
d_call: TRBD2
v_call: TRBV19
cdr3_nt: TGTGCCACCGCCGGACTAGCGGGAGTCAATGAGCAGTTCTTC
cdr3_aa: CATAGLAGVNEQFF

clone_size: .
j_call: TRBJ2-7
d_call: TRBD2
v_call: TRBV20-1
cdr3_nt: TGCAGTGCTAGAGACCTAGCGGACTACGAGCAGTACTTC
cdr3_aa: CSARDLADYEQYF

clone_size: .
j_call: TRBJ2-7
d_call: .
v_call: TRBV12-3/TRBV12-4
cdr3_nt: TGTGCCAGCAGTTTTATTGGGTCGGTCAGGACCCCCTACGAGCAGTACTTC
cdr3_aa: CASSFIGSVRTPYEQYF

clone_size: few
j_call: TRBJ1-2
d_call: .
v_call: TRBV6-5
cdr3_nt: TGTGCCAGCAGTTACTCTTCGATGGGCAGATCCTATGGCTACACCTTC
cdr3_aa: CASSYSSMGRSYGYTF

clone_size: .
j_call: TRBJ1-2
d_call: TRBD1
v_call: TRBV9
cdr3_nt: TGTGCCAGCGGAAGGTCCGTTTACCGGGACAGGGGCGGCTATGGCTACACCTTC
cdr3_aa: CASGRSVYRDRGGYGYTF

clone_size: .
j_call: TRBJ1-2
d_call: .
v_call: TRBV6-5
cdr3_nt: TGTGCCAGCAAGGCGGCTAACTATGGCTACACCTTC
cdr3_aa: CASKAANYGYTF

clone_size: .
j_call: TRBJ2-7
d_call: TRBD1
v_call: TRBV5-5
cdr3_nt: TGTGCCAGCACCCTGGACAGGGGGACGTACGAGCAGTACTTC
cdr3_aa: CASTLDRGTYEQYF

clone_size: .
j_call: TRBJ2-3
d_call: TRBD1
v_call: TRBV5-1
cdr3_nt: TGCGCCAGCAGCTTAGTGGGACAGGGTCGCGATACGCAGTATTTT
cdr3_aa: CASSLVGQGRDTQYF

clone_size: .
j_call: TRBJ2-7
d_call: TRBD2
v_call: TRBV12-3/TRBV12-4
cdr3_nt: TGTGCCGGCAGTTTAGCGCTTGGCGGGAGTTCCTACGAGCAGTACTTC
cdr3_aa: CAGSLALGGSSYEQYF

clone_size: few
j_call: TRBJ2-3
d_call: .
v_call: TRBV6-5
cdr3_nt: TGTGCCAGCAGAGCCCGGGACACTCCGGGAGATACGCAGTATTTT
cdr3_aa: CASRARDTPGDTQYF

clone_size: many
j_call: TRBJ2-1
d_call: .
v_call: TRBV9
cdr3_nt: TGTGCCAGCAGCGTAGGGGGAGATGAGCAGTTCTTC
cdr3_aa: CASSVGGDEQFF

clone_size: .
j_call: TRBJ2-1
d_call: TRBD2
v_call: TRBV13
cdr3_nt: TGTGCCAGCAGCTTAGGCACTAGCGCACTGTACAATGAGCAGTTCTTC
cdr3_aa: CASSLGTSALYNEQFF

clone_size: few
j_call: TRBJ2-5
d_call: .
v_call: TRBV18
cdr3_nt: TGTGCCAGCTCATCGGGGGCCCCCCAAGAGACCCAGTACTTC
cdr3_aa: CASSSGAPQETQYF

clone_size: .
j_call: TRBJ2-7
d_call: .
v_call: TRBV9
cdr3_nt: TGTGCCAGCAGCGTAGTGGCCTACAGTCCCTACGAGCAGTACTTC
cdr3_aa: CASSVVAYSPYEQYF

clone_size: few
j_call: TRBJ1-1
d_call: .
v_call: TRBV6-5
cdr3_nt: TGTGCCAGCAGTCCCTCGGACGCCCAAGCTTTCTTT
cdr3_aa: CASSPSDAQAFF

clone_size: .
j_call: TRBJ2-2
d_call: .
v_call: TRBV13
cdr3_nt: TGTGCCAGCAGCCCGAGGGCAGGGTCCGGGGAGCTGTTTTTT
cdr3_aa: CASSPRAGSGELFF